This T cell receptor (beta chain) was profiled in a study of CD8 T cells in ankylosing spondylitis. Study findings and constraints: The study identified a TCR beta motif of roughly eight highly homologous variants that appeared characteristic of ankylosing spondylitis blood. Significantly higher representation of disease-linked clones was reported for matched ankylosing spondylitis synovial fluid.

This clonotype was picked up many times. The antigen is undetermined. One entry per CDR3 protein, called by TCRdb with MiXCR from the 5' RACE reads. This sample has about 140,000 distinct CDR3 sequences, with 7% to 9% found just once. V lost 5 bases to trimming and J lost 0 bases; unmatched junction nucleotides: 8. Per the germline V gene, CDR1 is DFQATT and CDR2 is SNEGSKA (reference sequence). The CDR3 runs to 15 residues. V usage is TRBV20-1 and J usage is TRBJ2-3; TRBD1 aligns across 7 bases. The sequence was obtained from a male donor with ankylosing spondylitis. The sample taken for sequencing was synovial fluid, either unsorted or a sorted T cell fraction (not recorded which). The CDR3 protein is CSAPGQSRSTDTQYF. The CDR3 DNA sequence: TGCAGTGCTCCGGGACAGAGCAGGAGCACAGATACGCAGTATTTT.